The present entry profiles one TCR beta chain with its context. The PCR used 60 Vbeta and 13 Jbeta primers. Clones were read by immunoSEQ multiplex PCR, and TCRdb kept only the in-frame ones, dropping some. The data contain about 140,000 clones, around four fifths of them singletons. The sample originates from a study of cytomegalovirus exposure and HLA in healthy donors. CDR1 LNHNV and CDR2 YYDKDF come from the germline V gene (reference sequence). The junction had 6 bases not matched to a gene; V was cut back by 1 base and J by 6 bases. This CDR3 has 15 amino acids. The chain recombines TRBV15 with TRBJ2-3; 8 bases match TRBD1. The sample comprised PBMCs. The sequence derives from an older woman in good health and CMV-seropositive. CDR3 residues: CATSRGVQGDDTQYF. In DNA form, the CDR3 reads TGTGCCACCAGCAGAGGTGTACAGGGGGATGATACGCAGTATTTT. The entire variable domain, with the rest obtained from reference TRBV15 and TRBJ2-3, is as follows: DAMVIQNPRYQVTQFGKPVTLSCSQTLNHNVMYWYQQKSSQAPKLLFHYYDKDFNNEADTPDNFQSRRPNTSFCFLDIRSPGLGDTAMYLCATSRGVQGDDTQYFGPGTRLTVL.